This T cell receptor beta chain appears in the sequencing data of a study of graft-versus-host responses after intestinal transplantation. Study-wide context: Multivisceral, liver-intestinal, or isolated intestinal transplants were given to recipients. Following induction with anti-thymocyte globulin, all recipients were given tacrolimus and steroids for around three years.

This clone was recorded once. Its antigen is unidentified. The junction had 14 bases not matched to a gene; V was cut back by 9 bases and J by 6 bases. Germline assignment: CDR1 SGHRS and CDR2 YFSETQ. The CDR3 covers 14 residues. Assay used: immunoSEQ multiplex PCR; TCRdb lists only in-frame clones, some missing. The data show some 150,000 clones, about nine tenths seen once. Whole-study findings and limits: In patients with graft-donor T cell macrochimerism, allograft graft-versus-host to host-versus-graft clonal ratios were high. Early after transplant, HvG declines were associated with peak levels of circulating GvH clones.

The material was unstimulated CD4+ T cells sorted from spleen or lymph node cells, obtained before intestinal transplant. The sequence was obtained from a human donor who received an intestinal transplant. The chain has TRBV5-1 and TRBJ1-2; 7 nucleotides align to TRBD1. The CDR3 is CATPRPGGWDGYTF. In nucleotides, the CDR3 is TGCGCCACCCCAAGACCAGGGGGTTGGGATGGCTACACCTTC.